This T cell receptor (beta chain) was documented in a study of T cells in Graves' hyperthyroidism and ophthalmopathy (dated by TCRdb to the late 2010s). Concerning the study at large: Peripheral blood was sampled at the time of initial diagnosis, prior to any treatment. To identify distinguishing TCR V-J signatures, a discovery cohort of around 100 patients was used, comprising some 45 with Graves' ophthalmopathy and approximately 58 with stable Graves' hyperthyroidism. Whether ophthalmopathy could be predicted prospectively was tested in an independent validation cohort made up of 18 to 20 hyperthyroidism patients plus 17 patients who later progressed to ophthalmopathy. For training and testing, the 100 or so patients in the discovery cohort were randomly divided in a 7:3 ratio. Thyroid tissue and blood T-cell repertoires from six Graves' hyperthyroidism patients were also compared in the study. After blood sampling, hyperthyroidism patients were treated with methimazole at a starting dose of 30 mg daily, and ophthalmopathy patients were treated with high-dose intravenous methylprednisolone. The paper reports TCR Vbeta CDR3 sequencing of approximately 130 peripheral blood samples: 40 or so ophthalmopathy, 70 to 85 hyperthyroidism and approximately 17 progressor patients.

Ophthalmopathy patients had moderately to severely active disease, Clinical Activity Score of at least 3, NOSPECS grade of at least 4, and duration under 3 months. Exclusion was applied to patients with uncontrolled infections, other autoimmune diseases, pregnancy or lactation. Diagnoses were established on the basis of clinical symptoms, serum thyroxine and TRAb, thyroid ultrasound, and orbital computed tomography. PBMCs were isolated from more than 9 ml of fresh peripheral blood by Ficoll-Paque density gradient centrifugation. Total RNA was extracted using Trizol reagent, and RNA quality was assessed on an Agilent 2100 Bioanalyzer. Amplification of TCR beta CDR3 regions was carried out from RNA transcripts. A first-round RT-PCR of the TCR CDR3 used the HTBI primer set with the Qiagen OneStep RT-PCR kit. The libraries were constructed in a second round of multiplex PCR and then size-selected and purified. Libraries were sequenced paired-end with 100 bp reads on an Illumina HiSeq2000. In the authors' own workflow: Raw data were processed with SOAPnuke, discarding reads with adapters, uncalled bases, mean Phred below 15, or no exact constant-primer or identifier match. High-quality paired reads were merged with COPE v1.2.5, and unique nucleotide sequences were defined as clonotypes. MiTCR v1.1 was used to align the clonotypes against IMGT TRBV, TRBD and TRBJ reference segments. The analysis included only V-J combinations with a frequency above 0.0001, which together covered roughly 99% of the repertoires. A TCS score was defined as the ratio between F50 (clonal expansion) and ExV (chaos), using BLOSUM62-based TCRdist between CDR3 peptides within each V-J. Welch's t-statistics and random forest reduced 450 to 600 V-J features to under 15, which were used in a naive Bayes classifier (R e1071). The public reads were quality trimmed at Q25 with fastp and then assembled into clones with MiXCR by TCRdb, keeping productive beta chains. Each CDR3 protein appears once, grouped with its most common genes and DNA. TCRdb's processing, not the study's, gives the V and J calls here. The sample yields more than 450,000 distinct CDR3 sequences; just under 20% were counted once. Roughly 47% of the sample is taken by the ten largest.

CDR1 MNHEY and CDR2 SVGEGT were looked up in the germline V gene. From the cysteine up to the phenylalanine, the CDR3 has a length of 17 residues. Of all the DNA, just the CDR3 is kept, 51 bases in frame from base 1. Compared with germline, V lacks 4 bases and J lacks 2 bases; bases without a gene match: 13. What the research found in general, with its limitations: No statistical method was used to set the sample size in advance, and investigators knew the group allocation. A model built on a 13 V-J signature distinguished ophthalmopathy from stable hyperthyroidism, reaching 85% to 90% sensitivity and under 84% specificity in cross-validation and 80%/75% in testing. Most expanded thyroid clonotypes (frequency above 0.001) were also found in blood, which suggests that blood repertoires may mirror thyroid immune responses. In validation, the model predicted progression to ophthalmopathy with roughly 66% sensitivity and roughly 75% specificity, a median of approximately 6.7 months before onset.

This clonotype occurred many times. What this receptor recognizes is not known. No base quality information exists; no much larger clone differs at one position. The V and J genes are TRBV6-2 or TRBV6-3 and TRBJ2-7; 8 bases in the middle match TRBD2. The sequencing sample was made of blood. The sequence came from a man between 35 and 55 years old with Graves' ophthalmopathy. The encoded CDR3 is CASSSDILPGLAYEQYF. The nucleotide sequence reads as follows: TGTGCCAGCAGTTCCGATATACTTCCGGGACTAGCCTACGAGCAGTACTTC.